The 23 T cell receptor beta chains below were found in one sample sequenced in a study of CD8+CD57+ T cells in acquired aplastic anemia. Genomic DNA served as template for TCR beta VDJ and CDR3 profiling. From the reads, TCRdb called clonotypes with MiXCR, one entry per CDR3 protein. Here the sample spans hundreds of thousands of distinct CDR3 sequences, around 33% being singletons. Patients who underwent sequencing had shown CD8+CD57+ cell expansion by flow cytometry. Sequenced sample: sorted CD4+, CD8+, or CD8+CD57+ T cells (not recorded which) from PBMCs. The receptors derive from a human donor with aplastic anemia.

This rearrangement joins TRBV14 to TRBJ2-7; TRBD1 aligns across 10 bases. The CDR3 is 18 amino acids. Germline CDR1 SGHDN, CDR2 FVKESK. The ends lost 0 bases at V and 3 bases at J; junction bases unmatched: 11. The CDR3 bases are TGTGCCAGCAGCCAAGACATTGGGCGGGACAGGGGATACTACGAGCAGTACTTC. It translates to CASSQDIGRDRGYYEQYF.

This clonotype was seen more than once but under ten times. The rearrangement joins TRBV20-1 to TRBJ2-1, with a tentative D call TRBD1 (6 bases). The germline V gene has CDR1 DFQATT and CDR2 SNEGSKA (reference sequence). The V and J ends lost 6 bases and 6 bases respectively, with 15 bases between them. The CDR3 is made up of 13 amino acids. CDR3 bases: TGCAGTGCCCCCCCCGGACAGATCAATGAGCAGTTCTTC. This gives the protein CSAPPGQINEQFF.

The gene calls are TRBV9 and TRBJ1-3, with D perhaps TRBD1 (5 bases). CDR3 length equals 16 residues. The V end was cut by 7 bases, the J end by 0 bases, with 17 bases between. Germline CDR1 reads SGDLS; CDR2 reads YYNGEE. CDR3 DNA: TGTGCCAGCTCACCTGGGACTGTTCACTCTGGAAACACCATATATTTT. Residues: CASSPGTVHSGNTIYF.

This clonotype was observed many times. The gene calls are TRBV25-1 and TRBJ1-2, with unresolved D. V lost 6 bases and J 4 bases, leaving 12 bases between the germline ends. CDR1 and CDR2 from the germline V gene are MGHDK and SYGVNS. The CDR3 totals 13 residues. Written as DNA, the CDR3 is TGTGCCAGCAGCACAGAGGGAGGCTATGGCTACACCTTC. This gives the protein CASSTEGGYGYTF.

This clonotype was counted a few times. This CDR3 is missing its conserved last phenylalanine or tryptophan, likely due to a read error. The chain links TRBV20-1 to TRBJ2-5; D remains unclear. Germline CDR1 DFQATT, CDR2 SNEGSKA (reference sequence). The CDR3 is 11 amino acids. V was trimmed by 4 bases and J by 5 bases, leaving 8 bases between them. The CDR3 DNA is TGCAGTGCTACGTACCTGGAGACCCAGTACCTC. This translates into CSATYLETQYL.

As regards this clonotype: An end of the junction differs from the germline gene, which may be a read error. The chain carries TRBV9 and TRBJ1-2, with 7 bases aligning to TRBD1. This CDR3 is built from 12 residues. The germline CDR1 and CDR2 sequences are SGDLS and YYNGEE. This CDR3 is CASTRGNYSYTF. Here the CDR3 DNA reads TGTGCCAGCACCAGGGGGAACTATAGCTACACCTTC.

As to this clonotype: A much larger clone sits a single nucleotide away, making a read error possible. This chain links TRBV7-2 with TRBJ1-2; D is perhaps TRBD1 (5 bases). The V end lost 1 base, the J end lost 6 bases, and 9 bases lay between the germline ends. CDR1 is SGHTA and CDR2 is FQGNSA in the germline V gene. The CDR3 consists of 13 residues. CDR3 sequence reads: CASSLEGTNGYTF. CDR3 in DNA: TGTGCCAGCAGCTTAGAGGGGACTAATGGCTACACCTTC.

The chain employs TRBV6-1 and TRBJ2-5; 8 bases fit TRBD1. CDR3 length equals 17 residues. With 5 bases clipped from V and 1 base from J, the junction kept 12 bases outside the gene matches. Germline loops: CDR1 MNHNS, CDR2 SASEGT. CDR3 DNA sequence: TGTGCCAGCAGTCGGCAGATGACAGGGGTTATCCAAGAGACCCAGTACTTC. This translates into CASSRQMTGVIQETQYF.

In this sample, this clonotype turned up once. The genes are TRBV5-1 and TRBJ1-2, with D possibly matching TRBD1 (5 bases). Trimming removed 0 bases at V and 4 bases at J, with 13 bases between. Germline assignment: CDR1 SGHRS and CDR2 YFSETQ. The CDR3 length is 15 residues. CDR3 in DNA: TGCGCCAGCAGCTTGGAGAGGGGCAGTCCCTATGGCTACACCTTC. It encodes CASSLERGSPYGYTF.

This clonotype has a count of ten or more. CDR3 in amino acids: CASSTGTGGSGYTF. The CDR3 coding sequence is TGTGCCAGTAGTACCGGGACAGGCGGGAGTGGCTACACCTTC. V usage is TRBV19 and J usage is TRBJ1-2; 8 bases match TRBD1. With V trimmed by 4 bases and J by 7 bases, 8 bases remained unmatched. The CDR3 is made up of 14 amino acids. Germline lookup yields CDR1 LNHDA and CDR2 SQIVND (reference sequence).

This clonotype was counted between two and nine times. V is TRBV20-1 and J is TRBJ2-3, with D perhaps matching TRBD2 (6 bases). Between the trimmed V and J ends, which lost 0 bases and 5 bases, there was a span of 12 bases. In germline, CDR1 is DFQATT, CDR2 SNEGSKA (reference sequence). The CDR3 is 14 residues long. CDR3 sequence: CSARDHRGGDTQYF. CDR3 bases: TGCAGTGCTAGAGATCATCGGGGAGGAGATACGCAGTATTTT.

To note about this clonotype: One junction end disagrees with the germline gene, perhaps due to a read error. The CDR3 spells CATSTVTF. The CDR3 DNA reads TGTGCCACCAGCACTGTGACATTT. J is TRBJ1-1 and V is TRBV15; D is unresolved. The V gene's germline CDR1 is LNHNV and CDR2 YYDKDF (reference sequence). This CDR3 contains 8 residues.

The chain joins TRBV3-1 to TRBJ2-5, with D maybe TRBD2 (6 bases). The germline CDR1 and CDR2 sequences are LGHDT and YNNKEL (reference sequence). The CDR3 length is 15 residues. With 0 bases removed from V and 3 bases from J, the gap between germline ends came to 11 bases. The CDR3 loop reads CASSQDYSGEETQYF. As DNA, the CDR3 is TGTGCCAGCAGCCAAGACTATTCGGGAGAAGAGACCCAGTACTTC.

In its sample, this clonotype was seen many times. V gene TRBV24-1 combines with J gene TRBJ2-5; the D is unclear. The CDR3 covers 11 residues. Germline V CDR1 and CDR2: KGHDR, SFDVKD. V was cut by 6 bases and J by 5 bases, with 6 bases left in between. This CDR3 reads CATSSGETQYF. The CDR3 bases are TGTGCCACCAGTTCTGGGGAGACCCAGTACTTC.

V is TRBV27 and J is TRBJ1-6; no definite D call. V lost 6 bases, J lost 9 bases, and 15 bases lay in between. The CDR3 loop spans 14 amino acids. Germline V lookup: CDR1 MNHEY, CDR2 SMNVEV (reference sequence). Here the CDR3 reads CASSTRRSSSPLHF. The CDR3 nucleotides are TGTGCCAGCAGCACGAGAAGAAGTAGTTCACCCCTCCACTTT.

The chain couples TRBV2 to TRBJ2-1, with D perhaps assigned TRBD1 or TRBD2 (5 bases each). CDR3 size: 13 residues. The germline V gene has CDR1 SNHLY and CDR2 FYNNEI. V was shortened by 7 bases and J by 4 bases, with 11 bases between the two germline ends. The CDR3 loop reads CASKGTQYNEQFF. CDR3 coding DNA: TGTGCCAGCAAAGGGACCCAGTACAATGAGCAGTTCTTC. The whole variable domain, filled in from reference TRBV2 and TRBJ2-1, reads EPEVTQTPSHQVTQMGQEVILRCVPISNHLYFYWYRQILGQKVEFLVSFYNNEISEKSEIFDDQFSVERPDGSNFTLKIRSTKLEDSAMYFCASKGTQYNEQFFGPGTRLTVL.

This clonotype was counted ten times or more. One end of the junction is discordant with germline, which a read error may explain. This chain connects TRBV7-7 to TRBJ2-5; 7 bases fit TRBD1. Germline V gene lookup returns CDR1 SSHAT and CDR2 FNYEAQ (reference sequence). CDR3 length: 14 residues. The CDR3 is CASSGQAQQETQYF. CDR3 in DNA: TGTGCTAGCAGCGGACAGGCACAACAAGAGACCCAGTACTTC.

CDR3 DNA: TGCGCCAGCACCACGGACAGGGAGGAGGCCAGCAGCTACGAGCAGTACTTC. It translates to CASTTDREEASSYEQYF. The chain joins TRBV10-2 to TRBJ2-7, with 8 bases lining up with TRBD1. Germline V gene lookup returns CDR1 WSHSY and CDR2 SAAADI. With V trimmed by 7 bases and J by 3 bases, 17 bases remained unmatched. The CDR3 is 17 residues long.

The chain combines TRBV25-1 with TRBJ2-7, with TRBD2 matching 13 bases. The trim removed 6 bases at V and 5 bases at J, leaving 4 bases unmatched. The CDR3 contains 14 residues. The V gene's germline CDR1 is MGHDK and CDR2 SYGVNS. The CDR3: CASRRTSGSHEQYF. As DNA, the CDR3 is TGTGCCAGCAGGAGGACTAGCGGGAGCCACGAGCAGTACTTC.

The chain links TRBV7-2 to TRBJ1-2; D may be TRBD1 (5 bases). The CDR3 is 15 amino acids. Trimming removed 8 bases from V and 2 bases from J, with 18 bases in between. The germline gives CDR1 SGHTA, CDR2 FQGNSA. The CDR3 bases are TGTGCCAGCTCACCTCCGACAGAACCAAACTATGGCTACACCTTC. This gives the protein CASSPPTEPNYGYTF.

This clonotype has ten or more counts. V gene TRBV19 combines with J gene TRBJ1-1, with no clear D. V lost 1 base and J 0 bases, leaving 6 bases between the germline ends. Germline CDR1 is LNHDA and CDR2 is SQIVND (reference sequence). This CDR3 comprises 14 residues. Here the CDR3 DNA reads TGTGCCAGTAGTATAGGGCAGATGAACACTGAAGCTTTCTTT. As protein: CASSIGQMNTEAFF.

The rearrangement joins TRBV11-1 to TRBJ2-1; TRBD1 matches at 7 bases. The ends lost 2 bases at V and 6 bases at J; junction bases unmatched: 7. This CDR3 contains 15 residues. The V gene's germline CDR1 is SGHAT and CDR2 FQDESV (reference sequence). CDR3 amino acids: CASSLFRGPSNEQFF. CDR3 bases: TGTGCCAGCAGCTTATTTAGGGGGCCCAGCAATGAGCAGTTCTTC. The variable domain in full, completed from reference TRBV11-1 and TRBJ2-1, reads EAEVAQSPRYKITEKSQAVAFWCDPISGHATLYWYRQILGQGPELLVQFQDESVVDDSQLPKDRFSAERLKGVDSTLKIQPAELGDSAMYLCASSLFRGPSNEQFFGPGTRLTVL.

In regard to this clonotype: Its ends do not fully match the called genes, so a read error is possible. V and J are TRBV19 and TRBJ2-2; a weak D match, TRBD2 (6 bases). This CDR3 has 10 amino acids. CDR1 is LNHDA and CDR2 is SQIVND in the germline V gene (reference sequence). CDR3 in amino acids: CASSTGEVFF. CDR3 DNA sequence: TGTGCCAGTAGTACCGGGGAGGTGTTTTTT.